The 21 T cell receptor beta chains below come from one sample, sequenced in a study of T-cell reconstitution after alpha-beta-depleted transplantation in children. Unique molecular identifiers tagged the TCRbeta library. MiXCR, applied by TCRdb to the PCR reads, yields one record per CDR3 protein. The table records about 980,000 distinct CDR3 sequences, around 30% of them present only once. Sequencing used PBMCs, mostly from graft donor cells, obtained 360 days after TCRalphabeta/CD19-depleted stem cell transplant. These receptors originate from a boy in the first two years of life who had a stem cell transplant for SCID, so the T cells may come from the graft donor.

This clonotype has a count of ten or more. V and J are TRBV7-3 and TRBJ2-3; 7 nucleotides agree with TRBD2. Germline assignment: CDR1 SGHTA and CDR2 FQGTGA. The CDR3 totals 14 residues. J lost 7 bases, V lost 3 bases, and 7 bases had no gene match. CDR3 DNA: TGTGCCAGCAGCTTGGCCTCTAGCGGATATACGCAGTATTTT. It is translated as CASSLASSGYTQYF. The variable domain in full, with the rest retrieved from reference TRBV7-3 and TRBJ2-3, is GAGVSQTPSNKVTEKGKYVELRCDPISGHTALYWYRQSLGQGPEFLIYFQGTGAADDSGLPNDRFFAVRPEGSVSTLKIQRTERGDSAVYLCASSLASSGYTQYFGPGTRLTVL.

This clonotype was detected a few times. The chain joins TRBV20-1 to TRBJ2-1; 14 bases are shared with TRBD2. V was pared by 5 bases and J by 6 bases, with 6 bases of the junction left unmatched. CDR3 size: 15 residues. Germline-derived CDR1 and CDR2 are DFQATT and SNEGSKA (reference sequence). CDR3 coding DNA: TGCAGTGCTTCAGGACTAGCGGGGGGATCCAATGAGCAGTTCTTC. Protein sequence: CSASGLAGGSNEQFF.

The V and J genes are TRBV11-2 and TRBJ2-3, with TRBD2 as a possible D gene (5 bases). The germline V gene has CDR1 SGHAT and CDR2 FQNNGV. This CDR3 comprises 16 residues. V lost 1 base and J lost 2, with 13 bases in between. CDR3 sequence: CASSLAPGIFTDTQYF. CDR3 nucleotides: TGTGCCAGCAGCTTAGCGCCCGGGATCTTCACAGATACGCAGTATTTT.

This sequence joins TRBV5-1 and TRBJ2-5; D is undetermined. Trimming pared 4 bases from V and 2 bases from J, leaving 12 bases between. Germline loops: CDR1 SGHRS, CDR2 YFSETQ. CDR3 length: 14 amino acids. For the CDR3, the DNA is TGCGCCAGCAGCCGTTCGGATGCGCAAGAGACCCAGTACTTC. It specifies CASSRSDAQETQYF.

This chain connects TRBV11-2 to TRBJ1-2; D is unresolved. There are 14 residues in the CDR3. Trimming stripped 4 bases from V and 6 bases from J, with 15 bases between. Germline loops: CDR1 SGHAT, CDR2 FQNNGV. The CDR3 DNA is TGTGCCAGCAGCTCGTTGCGGGGTATGAATGGCTACACCTTC. It translates to CASSSLRGMNGYTF.

The chain is built from TRBV12-3 or TRBV12-4 and TRBJ2-4, with a weak D call TRBD2 (5 bases). V lost 3 bases to trimming and J lost 10 bases, with 10 bases between them. The CDR3 is 12 residues long. The CDR3 is CASSFGGGIQYF. CDR3 in DNA: TGTGCCAGCAGTTTCGGAGGCGGGATTCAGTACTTC.

This clonotype appeared a few times. The chain couples TRBV12-3 or TRBV12-4 to TRBJ2-7, with D possibly being TRBD2 (6 bases). V gave up 6 bases and J gave up 4 bases, with 19 bases separating them. CDR3 length equals 15 residues. The CDR3 is CASREGTPGAYEQYF. The CDR3 DNA reads TGTGCCAGCAGGGAGGGGACTCCCGGAGCGTACGAGCAGTACTTC.

V is TRBV11-2 and J is TRBJ2-1, with 15 bases lining up with TRBD2. Germline assignment: CDR1 SGHAT and CDR2 FQNNGV. The CDR3 totals 18 residues. V was pared by 5 bases and J by 8 bases, with 13 bases of the junction left unmatched. The CDR3 sequence: CASSPGLAGGSYNDEQFF. The CDR3 DNA is TGTGCCAGCAGCCCGGGACTAGCGGGGGGCTCCTACAACGATGAGCAGTTCTTC.

This clonotype has more than one count but fewer than ten. The chain is built from TRBV20-1 and TRBJ2-1; either TRBD1 or TRBD2 may supply D (5 bases each). V lost 6 bases, J lost 5 bases, and 23 bases lay in between. CDR1 DFQATT and CDR2 SNEGSKA come from the germline V gene (reference sequence). The CDR3 is 16 amino acids. CDR3 protein: CSAATLRGFVDNEQFF. CDR3 in DNA: TGCAGTGCCGCGACTCTGAGGGGTTTTGTTGACAATGAGCAGTTCTTC.

The table lists this clonotype with a count of one. The rearrangement uses TRBV6-4 and TRBJ1-5; TRBD1 agrees at 10 bases. The CDR3 is 17 amino acids. Unmatched junction bases numbered 10, after V lost 5 bases and J lost 3 bases. CDR1 is MRHNA, CDR2 SNTAGT, per germline. CDR3 sequence reads: CASSRGGTGAYNQPQHF. CDR3 DNA sequence: TGTGCCAGCAGTCGGGGAGGGACAGGGGCGTACAATCAGCCCCAGCATTTT.

The rearrangement links TRBV20-1 to TRBJ2-7; a possible D gene is TRBD2 (6 bases). V was pared by 5 bases and J by 0 bases, with 14 bases between. This CDR3 region has 14 residues. Germline-derived CDR1 and CDR2 are DFQATT and SNEGSKA (reference sequence). The CDR3 nucleotides are TGCAGTGCTCTCTCCAGCGGGTACTCCTACGAGCAGTACTTC. Its protein product is CSALSSGYSYEQYF.

This rearrangement joins TRBV29-1 to TRBJ1-1; 8 bases are a match to TRBD1. This CDR3 region has 12 residues. Trimming cost V 6 bases and J 11 bases; bases outside gene matches: 11. CDR1 and CDR2 from the germline V gene are SQVTM and ANQGSEA. The CDR3 region has the DNA TGCAGCGTCCAGAACAGGGGGTGGGGGGCTTTCTTT. Encoded protein: CSVQNRGWGAFF.

As to this clonotype: Being one base from a much bigger clone, this may be a read error. V gene TRBV7-9 combines with J gene TRBJ1-1; the D is unclear. With 10 bases removed from V and 0 bases from J, the gap between germline ends came to 18 bases. The germline V gene encodes CDR1 SEHNR and CDR2 FQNEAQ (reference sequence). CDR3 length: 15 residues. The CDR3 reads CAISLRALMNTEAFF. The CDR3, as DNA: TGTGCCATCAGTTTAAGGGCCCTCATGAACACTGAAGCTTTCTTT.

The CDR3: CAFSPGQGRIAKNIQYF. CDR3 coding DNA: TGTGCCTTCTCCCCGGGACAGGGGAGGATAGCCAAAAACATTCAGTACTTC. This chain connects TRBV2 to TRBJ2-4; TRBD1 matches at 10 bases. V lost 11 bases and J lost 0; bases outside the gene matches: 13. CDR3 length: 17 amino acids. The germline gives CDR1 SNHLY, CDR2 FYNNEI.

This clonotype was seen only a few times. J is TRBJ2-7 and V is TRBV27; D ambiguous. Germline V gene data show CDR1 as MNHEY and CDR2 as SMNVEV (reference sequence). This CDR3 is built from 13 residues. The V gene lost 4 bases and the J gene lost 2 bases, with 9 bases spanning the gap. CDR3 region: CASSWGLAYEQYF. CDR3 sequence (DNA): TGTGCCAGCAGTTGGGGTCTTGCCTACGAGCAGTACTTC.

This clonotype was seen only a few times. The gene calls are TRBV2 and TRBJ2-1; the match to TRBD2 covers 11 bases. The CDR3 extends over 16 amino acids. Trimming cost V 3 bases and J 4 bases; bases outside gene matches: 5. Germline loops: CDR1 SNHLY, CDR2 FYNNEI. CDR3 region: CASSDASGGRYNEQFF. CDR3 in DNA: TGTGCCAGCAGTGACGCTAGCGGGGGGCGGTACAATGAGCAGTTCTTC.

The V and J genes are TRBV5-1 and TRBJ2-7, with TRBD2 matching over 8 bases. Germline trimming cut 3 bases from V and 3 bases from J; bases unmatched to any gene: 8. This CDR3 comprises 15 residues. CDR1 and CDR2 (germline): SGHRS, YFSETQ. The CDR3 loop reads CASSSHGGAIYEQYF. The CDR3 region has the DNA TGCGCCAGCAGCTCCCACGGGGGGGCTATCTACGAGCAGTACTTC.

This clonotype was picked up a small number of times. The V gene is TRBV7-9, the J gene TRBJ2-1, with 8 bases fitting TRBD2. The germline CDR1 and CDR2 sequences are SEHNR and FQNEAQ (reference sequence). The trim removed 4 bases at V and 0 bases at J, leaving 5 bases unmatched. This CDR3 contains 16 residues. CDR3 sequence (DNA): TGTGCCAGCAGCTGGACTAGCTCGAGCTCCTACAATGAGCAGTTCTTC. Its translation: CASSWTSSSSYNEQFF.

DNA for the CDR3: TGTGCCAGCAGTCAGATAATGGGACCCGAGGCAGATACGCAGTATTTT. Its protein is CASSQIMGPEADTQYF. The gene calls are TRBV12-3 or TRBV12-4 and TRBJ2-3, with D perhaps TRBD1 or TRBD2 (5 bases each). Between the trimmed V and J ends, which lost 5 bases and 4 bases, there was a span of 19 bases. This CDR3 is built from 16 residues.

This clonotype has just a few counts. The rearrangement uses TRBV20-1 and TRBJ2-2; D is unresolved. V lost 2 bases to trimming and J lost 0 bases, with 7 bases between them. Germline loops: CDR1 DFQATT, CDR2 SNEGSKA (reference sequence). The CDR3 is 14 residues long. This CDR3 reads CSARSLANTGELFF. The CDR3 nucleotides read TGCAGTGCTAGAAGCCTAGCGAACACCGGGGAGCTGTTTTTT.

This clonotype was counted a few times. The chain recombines TRBV5-1 with TRBJ2-5, with 10 bases aligning to TRBD2. This CDR3 comprises 15 residues. The trim removed 0 bases at V and 5 bases at J, leaving 4 bases unmatched. Germline V gene lookup returns CDR1 SGHRS and CDR2 YFSETQ. The CDR3 protein is CASSLVVLAGETQYF. The CDR3 DNA is TGCGCCAGCAGCTTGGTGGTACTAGCGGGGGAGACCCAGTACTTC.